This record concerns one T cell receptor (beta chain) sequence. Its antigen is still unknown. It has no much larger one-base neighbor in the sample; base qualities were not kept. This specimen comes from a study of cytomegalovirus exposure and HLA in healthy donors (dated by TCRdb to 2017 to 2019). About the study as a whole: An earlier analysis of approximately 640 of the donors reported about 290 Gb of sequence data and more than 90 million unique TCR beta sequences from 190 million or so T cells. Approximately 330 gigabases of sequencing data and about 92 million unique TCR sequences made up an early release that covered over 550 HLA-typed donors. The genetic ancestry cluster associated with self-reported Caucasian donors included over 80% of the roughly 390 genotyped donors. The study aimed to test whether cataloging public T cell receptors could reveal signatures of past pathogen exposure. The study used immunosequencing to profile the T cell repertoires of about 670 subjects and linked those repertoires to cytomegalovirus serostatus. A separate validation cohort of 90 to 150 different subjects was used in addition to the roughly 670-subject first cohort. High-throughput TCR immunosequencing, statistical association of individual TCRs with disease status, and machine learning were combined to predict cytomegalovirus infection status. A later analysis re-analyzed previously published TCR beta repertoires from roughly 600 donors and added high-resolution HLA genotyping to study TCR occurrence patterns. In the later analysis, no new phenotypic data were used to find candidate immune exposures; instead, reliance was placed on TCR beta sequences and their occurrence across donors. In an earlier analysis of roughly 540 of the donors, high-throughput TCR beta sequencing was used to judge whether each TCR beta V gene segment behaved as functional or pseudogenic. Donor age, sex, ethnicity and CMV serostatus were compiled alongside the repertoire data. A later genetic analysis used genome-wide SNP genotypes for 398 of the 666 donors, treating that subset as a discovery cohort. Every repertoire in the discovery cohort had been generated on one and the same sequencing platform. Both class I and class II loci were covered by HLA typing, at four-digit resolution. Typing coverage varied by locus: about 629-640 donors for A, B, C, DRB1 and DQB1; some 520 for DQA1; more than 600 for DPA1; approximately 490 for DPB1. Because of strong linkage in the cohort, five DR-DQ haplotypes were treated as single units for association and clustering. Among some 410 genotyped donors of the cohort, an average of around 220,000 unique TCR beta nucleotide sequences was sequenced per donor, of which about 18% were non-productive. Results the study describes overall, beyond this receptor: The earlier analysis of 587 of the donors excluded approximately 17 rarely observed V segments, including chromosome 9 orphons, because counts were too low. This cohort had only TCR beta chains sequenced, and the lack of alpha or paired-chain data limited which features could be detected. A group of highly shared sequence variants was considered likely to be a technical artifact of the sequencing pipeline. Because the 87-base-pair reads could not distinguish some IMGT-functional V segments, including TRBV6-2 and TRBV6-3, those segments were excluded. Several of the top co-occurrence clusters appeared to be linked to parvovirus B19, influenza, CMV and Epstein-Barr virus, according to a later analysis. A later analysis associated some 17,000 TCR beta sequences with specific HLA alleles at a false discovery rate of 0.05. Roughly uniform sequencing depth across donors was assumed in presence/absence analyses, although this assumption may not hold. Correlated functional status among segregating V segments might be attributable to linkage disequilibrium, but an unknown experimental factor could not be ruled out. Because HLA typing was missing for some donors at each locus, association tests included only the typed subset. The authors suggested that the approach could potentially be generalized to other disease states and immunological phenotypes. The study listed 150 to 200 TCR beta chains as associated with cytomegalovirus. In a later analysis, the rate of TCR association differed among HLA loci, with DRB1 alleles having the most associated TCRs and HLA-C alleles having the fewest. Strong co-occurrence of HLA alleles, especially DR and DQ, made assigning TCR associations to individual alleles difficult. A further reported finding was that TCR beta sequences accurately predicted the HLA-A and HLA-B alleles for most subjects in the first cohort. According to a later analysis, most CMV-associated TCR beta chains appeared to be HLA-restricted, and the HLA associations seemed to be driven largely by CMV exposure. In both the original and validation cohorts, the classifier was reported to diagnose cytomegalovirus status with high specificity and sensitivity. V-gene and J-gene trimming of TCR beta chains was associated with a missense DCLRE1C variant in a later genetic analysis, and the association was replicated in an independent cohort. A few of the identified cytomegalovirus-associated TCR beta chains were confirmed in vitro to be specific for cytomegalovirus antigens. Compared with equally common non-associated chains, HLA-associated TCR beta chains in a later analysis were more clonally expanded and had lower generation probabilities. In an earlier analysis of fewer than 750 of the donors, most TCR beta V segments were observed in productive rearrangements about 87% or about 30% of the time, broadly matching IMGT annotations. For the cohort, immune exposure information was limited to CMV serostatus. Most TCR sequences were seen in very few donors, while some public TCRs were found in many individuals. A later genetic analysis reported fewer N-insertions in productive TCRs among donors in an Asian-associated ancestry cluster than the roughly 670-donor mean.

The cohort consisted of 600 to 700 healthy bone marrow donors. Cohort members were all nominally healthy when sampled, although unrecorded immune exposures were likely present. The donor was CMV seronegative and was included in the group of about 350 seronegative cohort members. Each donor provided a peripheral blood sample, and peripheral blood mononuclear cells were used for TCR beta sequencing. Genomic DNA extraction from the blood cell samples was performed with the Qiagen DNeasy Blood Extraction Kit. Trimming takes 5 bases off V and 1 base off J; junction bases not matched to a gene: 5. Taken from cysteine to phenylalanine, the CDR3 has 15 residues. Of all the DNA, just the CDR3 is kept, 45 bases in frame from base 1. The germline V gene supplies CDR1 MDHEN and CDR2 SYDVKM. Libraries were built with the immunoSEQ multiplex PCR assay. For the multiplex PCR, a mixture combining 60 forward primers for TCR Vbeta segments and 13 reverse primers for TCR Jbeta segments was used. A multiplex PCR assay on genomic DNA amplified the CDR3 region of rearranged TCR beta genes. The Illumina HiSeq System was used to sequence the amplified TCR beta libraries as 87-base-pair reads. The original pipeline was this. A later analysis tallied 75 million to 95 million unique TCR beta chains across the 700 or so repertoires, and some 10 million of those chains were shared by two or more donors. Raw reads were error-corrected and collapsed into unique sequences by a nearest-neighbor algorithm in which closely related sequences were merged to remove PCR and sequencing errors. Alignment of CDR3 sequences to IMGT reference sequences was used to assign V, D and J gene segments. Each retained sequence needed at least a six-nucleotide match to both a V gene segment and a J gene segment. A rearrangement was called productive if the CDR3 had no stop codons and remained in frame with V and J, and every other rearrangement was called non-productive. CDR3 was defined by IMGT convention, running from the second conserved V-encoded cysteine to the conserved J-encoded phenylalanine. The earlier analysis of 450 to 750 of the donors excluded any sequence lacking an unambiguous match to a single V gene segment. An earlier analysis of under 750 of the donors called V segments functional above 56.7% productive rearrangements and segregating when the between-donor standard deviation exceeded 5%. A statistical classification framework was developed to diagnose cytomegalovirus status using the catalog of TCR beta chain sequences. A later analysis assigned V and J genes by comparing TCR nucleotide sequences with IMGT/GENE-DB human TR gene sequences. In a later analysis, CDR3 sequences and most-parsimonious VDJ recombination scenarios were assigned using the TCRdist pipeline. In a later analysis, each TCR beta chain was defined by its CDR3 amino acid sequence together with its V-gene family, and reads lacking a unique V-gene family were excluded. In a later analysis, around 600 highly shared, low-generation-probability nucleotide sequences were removed to address suspected cross-contamination and a sequencing artifact. In a later analysis, a clonal expansion index was calculated for each public chain from normalized within-repertoire ranks of inferred template counts. A later analysis computed generation probabilities with a VDJ recombination model fitted to out-of-frame rearrangements, and checked the results against IGoR. In a later analysis, hypergeometric tests were used to score TCR-TCR, TCR-HLA and TCR-CMV co-occurrence, with a repertoire-size bias correction applied to TCR pairs. A later analysis estimated false discovery rates by permuting HLA or CMV assignments 20 times. A later analysis grouped co-occurring TCRs with DBSCAN, adding TCRdist sequence similarity when clustering within HLA-allele-positive subsets. Repertoires with fewer than 30,000 or more than 120,000 public chains, plus five repertoires with anomalous nucleotide sharing, were excluded from co-occurrence clustering. Sourced from immuneACCESS, this table was stored by TCRdb with only in-frame sequences that have V and J called. A share of the clones is absent; for the studies checked, an unresolved V gene accounts for under half, and the remainder has no known explanation. D and trimming were read from the DNA, whereas the V and J calls and clone size are those reported in that table. The table for this sample lists some 130,000 clones; approximately 87% of them were counted only once. Together, the top ten hold 1.5% of the sample.

The V and J segments used are TRBV28 and TRBJ2-4; 7 middle bases align to TRBD2. The TCR sequence derives from a middle-aged man in good health and CMV-seronegative. Sample: PBMCs. CDR3 reads: CASSLAREAKNIQYF. The nucleotides are TGTGCCAGCAGTCTAGCGCGGGAGGCCAAAAACATTCAGTACTTC.